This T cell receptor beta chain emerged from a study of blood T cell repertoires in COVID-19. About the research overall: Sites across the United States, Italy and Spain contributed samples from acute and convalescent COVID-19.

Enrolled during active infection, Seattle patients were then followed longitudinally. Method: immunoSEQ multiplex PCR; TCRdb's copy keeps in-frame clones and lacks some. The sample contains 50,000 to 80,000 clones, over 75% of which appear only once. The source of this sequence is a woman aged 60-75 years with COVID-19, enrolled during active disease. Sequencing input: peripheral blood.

The DNA of the CDR3 is TGTGCCTGGAGTGTAAACAAGTACAATGAGCAGTTCTTC. It specifies CAWSVNKYNEQFF. This rearrangement joins TRBV30 to TRBJ2-1, with D uncertain. The CDR3 is made up of 13 amino acids. The germline V and J ends were trimmed by 0 bases and 4 bases, with 7 bases remaining between them. The germline V gene has CDR1 GTSNPN and CDR2 SVGIG (reference sequence).